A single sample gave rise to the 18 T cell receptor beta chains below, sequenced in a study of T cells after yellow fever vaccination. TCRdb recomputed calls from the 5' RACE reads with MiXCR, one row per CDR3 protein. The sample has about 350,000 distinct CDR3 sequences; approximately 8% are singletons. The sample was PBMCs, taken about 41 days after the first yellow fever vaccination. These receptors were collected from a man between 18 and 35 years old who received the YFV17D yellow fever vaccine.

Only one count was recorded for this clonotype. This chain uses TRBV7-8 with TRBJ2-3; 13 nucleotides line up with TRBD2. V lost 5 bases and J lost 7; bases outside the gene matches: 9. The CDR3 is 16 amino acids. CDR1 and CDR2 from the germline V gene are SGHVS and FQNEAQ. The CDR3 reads CASSVSLAGGPNTQYF. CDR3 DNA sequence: TGTGCCAGCAGCGTATCACTAGCGGGGGGGCCAAATACGCAGTATTTT.

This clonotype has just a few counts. Written as DNA, the CDR3 is TGTGCCAGCAGTTTAGTCCCCCCGGGCAGCGAGCAGTACTTC. Its translation is CASSLVPPGSEQYF. This rearrangement joins TRBV12-3 or TRBV12-4 to TRBJ2-7, with unresolved D. The V end lost 1 base, the J end lost 6 bases, and 13 bases lay between the germline ends. CDR3 length: 14 amino acids.

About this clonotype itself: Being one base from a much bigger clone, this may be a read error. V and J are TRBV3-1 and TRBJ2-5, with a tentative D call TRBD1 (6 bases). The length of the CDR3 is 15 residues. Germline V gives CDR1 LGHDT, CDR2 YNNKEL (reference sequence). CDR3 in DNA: TGTGCCACCAGCCTACGACAGGCTGCCGGGGAGACCCAGTACTTC. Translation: CATSLRQAAGETQYF.

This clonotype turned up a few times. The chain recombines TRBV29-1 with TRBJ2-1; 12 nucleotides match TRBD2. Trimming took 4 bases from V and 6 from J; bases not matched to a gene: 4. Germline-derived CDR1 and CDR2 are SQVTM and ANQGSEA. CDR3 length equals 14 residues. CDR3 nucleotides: TGCAGCGTTGGACAACTAGCGGGGGGCAATGAGCAGTTCTTC. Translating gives CSVGQLAGGNEQFF.

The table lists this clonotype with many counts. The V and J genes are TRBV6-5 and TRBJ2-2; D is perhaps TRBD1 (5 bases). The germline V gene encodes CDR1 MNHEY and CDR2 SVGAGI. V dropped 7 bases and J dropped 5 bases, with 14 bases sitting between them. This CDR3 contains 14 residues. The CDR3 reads CASTQGGSTGELFF. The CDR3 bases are TGTGCCAGCACCCAGGGTGGGTCGACCGGGGAGCTGTTTTTT.

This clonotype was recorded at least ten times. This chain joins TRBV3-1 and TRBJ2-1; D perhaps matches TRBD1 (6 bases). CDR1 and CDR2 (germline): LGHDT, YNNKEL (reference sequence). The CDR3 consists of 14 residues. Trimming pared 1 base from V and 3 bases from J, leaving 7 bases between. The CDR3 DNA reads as TGTGCCAGCAGCCAAGGGGACATCTACAATGAGCAGTTCTTC. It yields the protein CASSQGDIYNEQFF.

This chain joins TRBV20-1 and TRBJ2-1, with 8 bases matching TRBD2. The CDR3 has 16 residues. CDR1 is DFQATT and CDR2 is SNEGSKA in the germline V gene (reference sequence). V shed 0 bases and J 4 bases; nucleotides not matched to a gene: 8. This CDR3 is CSARDQAGAHYNEQFF. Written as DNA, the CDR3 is TGCAGTGCTAGAGATCAAGCGGGGGCACATTACAATGAGCAGTTCTTC.

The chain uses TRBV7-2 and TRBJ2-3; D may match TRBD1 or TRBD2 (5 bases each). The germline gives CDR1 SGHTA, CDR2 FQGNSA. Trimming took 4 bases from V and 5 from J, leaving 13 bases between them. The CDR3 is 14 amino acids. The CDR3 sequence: CASSYGAPQDTQYF. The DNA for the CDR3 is TGTGCCAGCAGCTACGGGGCTCCACAAGATACGCAGTATTTT.

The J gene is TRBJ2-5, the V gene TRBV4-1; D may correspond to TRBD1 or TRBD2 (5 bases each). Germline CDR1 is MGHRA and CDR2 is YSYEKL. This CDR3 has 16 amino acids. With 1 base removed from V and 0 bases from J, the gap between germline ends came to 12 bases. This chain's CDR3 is CASSQVGTDDQETQYF. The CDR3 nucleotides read TGCGCCAGCAGCCAAGTGGGGACGGACGACCAAGAGACCCAGTACTTC.

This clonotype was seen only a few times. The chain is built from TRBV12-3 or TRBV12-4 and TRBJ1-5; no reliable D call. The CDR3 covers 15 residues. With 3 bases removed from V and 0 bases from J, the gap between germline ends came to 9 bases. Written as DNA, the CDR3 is TGTGCCAGCAGTTTGTCGGTTAATAGCAATCAGCCCCAGCATTTT. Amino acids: CASSLSVNSNQPQHF.

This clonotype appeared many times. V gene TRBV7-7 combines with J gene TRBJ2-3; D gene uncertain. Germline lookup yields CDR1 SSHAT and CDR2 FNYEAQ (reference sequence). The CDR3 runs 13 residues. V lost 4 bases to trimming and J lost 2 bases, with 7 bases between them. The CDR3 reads CASSSGPTDTQYF. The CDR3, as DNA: TGTGCCAGCAGCTCCGGGCCCACAGATACGCAGTATTTT.

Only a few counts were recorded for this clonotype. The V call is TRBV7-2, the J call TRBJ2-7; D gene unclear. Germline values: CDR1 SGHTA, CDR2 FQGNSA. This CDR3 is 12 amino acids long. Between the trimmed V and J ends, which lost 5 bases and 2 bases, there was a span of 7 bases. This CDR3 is CASSPGAYEQYF. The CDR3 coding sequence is TGTGCCAGCAGCCCCGGCGCCTACGAGCAGTACTTC.

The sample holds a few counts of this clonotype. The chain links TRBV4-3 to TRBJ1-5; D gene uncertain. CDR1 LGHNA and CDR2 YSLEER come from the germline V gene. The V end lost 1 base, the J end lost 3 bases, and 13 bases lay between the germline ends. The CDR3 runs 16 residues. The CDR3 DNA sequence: TGCGCCAGCAGCCAAGGCTGGGATTTAACCAATCAGCCCCAGCATTTT. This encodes CASSQGWDLTNQPQHF.

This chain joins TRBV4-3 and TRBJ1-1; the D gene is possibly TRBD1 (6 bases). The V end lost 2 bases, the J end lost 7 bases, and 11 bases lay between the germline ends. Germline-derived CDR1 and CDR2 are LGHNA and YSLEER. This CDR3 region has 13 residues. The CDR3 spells CASSQSRTVEAFF. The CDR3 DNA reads TGCGCCAGCAGCCAATCGAGGACAGTTGAAGCTTTCTTT.

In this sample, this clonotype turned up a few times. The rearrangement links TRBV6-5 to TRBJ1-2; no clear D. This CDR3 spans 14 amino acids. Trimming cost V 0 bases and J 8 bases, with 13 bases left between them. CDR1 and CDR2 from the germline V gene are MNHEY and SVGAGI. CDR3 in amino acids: CASSYSSAGKGYTF. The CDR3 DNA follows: TGTGCCAGCAGTTACTCATCGGCGGGGAAAGGCTACACCTTC.

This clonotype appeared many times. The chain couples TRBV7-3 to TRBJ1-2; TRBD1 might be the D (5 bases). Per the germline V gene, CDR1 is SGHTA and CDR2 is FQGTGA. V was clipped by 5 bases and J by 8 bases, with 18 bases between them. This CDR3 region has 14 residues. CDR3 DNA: TGTGCCAGCAGCGGAGGGGACCGCGCGCGCGGCTACACCTTC. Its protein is CASSGGDRARGYTF.

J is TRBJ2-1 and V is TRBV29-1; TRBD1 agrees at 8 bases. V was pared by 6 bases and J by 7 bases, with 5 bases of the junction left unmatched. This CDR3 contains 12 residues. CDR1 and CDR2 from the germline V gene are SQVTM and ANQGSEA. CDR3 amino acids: CSVGRQGNEQFF. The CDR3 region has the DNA TGCAGCGTCGGCCGACAGGGGAATGAGCAGTTCTTC.

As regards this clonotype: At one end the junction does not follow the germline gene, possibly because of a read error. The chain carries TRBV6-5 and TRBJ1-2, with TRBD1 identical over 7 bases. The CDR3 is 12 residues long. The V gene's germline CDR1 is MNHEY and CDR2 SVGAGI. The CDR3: CASSQGGRGFTF. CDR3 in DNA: TGTGCCAGCAGCCAAGGGGGCCGGGGCTTCACCTTC.